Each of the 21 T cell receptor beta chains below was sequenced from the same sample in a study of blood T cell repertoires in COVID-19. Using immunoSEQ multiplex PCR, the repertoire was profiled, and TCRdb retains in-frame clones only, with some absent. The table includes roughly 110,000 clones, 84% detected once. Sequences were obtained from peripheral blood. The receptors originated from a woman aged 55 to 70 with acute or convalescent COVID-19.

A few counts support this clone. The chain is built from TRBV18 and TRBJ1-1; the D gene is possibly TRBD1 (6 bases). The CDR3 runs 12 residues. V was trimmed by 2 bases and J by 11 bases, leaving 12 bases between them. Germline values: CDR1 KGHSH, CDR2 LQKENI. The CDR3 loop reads CASSPAGALAFF. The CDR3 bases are TGTGCCAGCTCACCAGCGGGGGCCCTGGCTTTCTTT. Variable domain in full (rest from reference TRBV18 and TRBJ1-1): NAGVMQNPRHLVRRRGQEARLRCSPMKGHSHVYWYRQLPEEGLKFMVYLQKENIIDESGMPKERFSAEFPKEGPSILRIQQVVRGDSAAYFCASSPAGALAFFGQGTRLTVV.

CDR3 coding DNA: TGCGCCAGCCACCGCACACAGGGAGAGAATGGCTACACCTTC. Translated: CASHRTQGENGYTF. V is TRBV10-2 and J is TRBJ1-2, with a possible D match to TRBD1 (6 bases). V was trimmed by 8 bases and J by 6 bases, leaving 19 bases between them. CDR1 and CDR2 (germline): WSHSY, SAAADI. The CDR3 sequence is 14 residues long.

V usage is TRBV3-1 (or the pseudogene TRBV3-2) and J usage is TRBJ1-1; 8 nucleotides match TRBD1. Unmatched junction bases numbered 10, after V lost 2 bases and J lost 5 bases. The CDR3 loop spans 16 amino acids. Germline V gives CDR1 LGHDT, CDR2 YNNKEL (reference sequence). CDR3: CASSQLGQGERTEAFF. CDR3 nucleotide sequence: TGTGCCAGCAGCCAATTAGGACAGGGAGAAAGAACTGAAGCTTTCTTT.

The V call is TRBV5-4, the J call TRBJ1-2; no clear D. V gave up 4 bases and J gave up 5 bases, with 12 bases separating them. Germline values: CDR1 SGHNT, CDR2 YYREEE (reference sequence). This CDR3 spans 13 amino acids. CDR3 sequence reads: CASSPAGGYGYTF. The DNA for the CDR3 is TGTGCCAGCAGCCCGGCGGGTGGTTATGGCTACACCTTC.

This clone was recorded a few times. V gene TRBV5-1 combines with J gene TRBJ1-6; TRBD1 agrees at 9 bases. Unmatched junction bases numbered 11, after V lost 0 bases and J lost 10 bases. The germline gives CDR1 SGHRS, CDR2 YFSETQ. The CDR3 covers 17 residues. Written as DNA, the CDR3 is TGCGCCAGCAGCTTGGGAATTTGGACAGGGGTAACATCACCCCTCCACTTT. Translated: CASSLGIWTGVTSPLHF.

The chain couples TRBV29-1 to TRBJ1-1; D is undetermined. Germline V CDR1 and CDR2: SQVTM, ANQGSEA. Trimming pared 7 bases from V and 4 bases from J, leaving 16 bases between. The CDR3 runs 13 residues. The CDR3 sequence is CSAREGLSTEAFF. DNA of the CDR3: TGCAGCGCCCGAGAGGGATTAAGCACTGAAGCTTTCTTT.

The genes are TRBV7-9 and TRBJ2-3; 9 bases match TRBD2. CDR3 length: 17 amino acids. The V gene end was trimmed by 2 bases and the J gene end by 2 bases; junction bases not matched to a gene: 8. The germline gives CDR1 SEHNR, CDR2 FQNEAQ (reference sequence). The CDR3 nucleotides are TGTGCCAGCAGCTTATATGGGCTAGCGGGATACACAGATACGCAGTATTTT. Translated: CASSLYGLAGYTDTQYF. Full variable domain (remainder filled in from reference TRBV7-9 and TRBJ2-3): DTGVSQNPRHKITKRGQNVTFRCDPISEHNRLYWYRQTLGQGPEFLTYFQNEAQLEKSRLLSDRFSAERPKGSFSTLEIQRTEQGDSAMYLCASSLYGLAGYTDTQYFGPGTRLTVL.

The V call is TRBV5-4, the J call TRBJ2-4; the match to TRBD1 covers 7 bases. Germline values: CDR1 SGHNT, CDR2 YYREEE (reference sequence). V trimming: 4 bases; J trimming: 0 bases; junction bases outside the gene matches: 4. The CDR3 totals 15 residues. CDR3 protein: CASSDRELAKNIQYF. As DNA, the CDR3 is TGTGCCAGCAGCGACAGGGAGCTAGCCAAAAACATTCAGTACTTC.

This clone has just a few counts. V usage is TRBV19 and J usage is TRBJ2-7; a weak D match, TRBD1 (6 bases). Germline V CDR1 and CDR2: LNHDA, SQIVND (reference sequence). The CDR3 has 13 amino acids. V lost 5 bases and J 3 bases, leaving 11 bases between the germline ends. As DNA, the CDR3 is TGTGCCAGTAGTGCCTCACAGGGCTACGAGCAGTACTTC. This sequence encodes CASSASQGYEQYF. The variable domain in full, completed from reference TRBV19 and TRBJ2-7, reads DGGITQSPKYLFRKEGQNVTLSCEQNLNHDAMYWYRQDPGQGLRLIYYSQIVNDFQKGDIAEGYSVSREKKESFPLTVTSAQKNPTAFYLCASSASQGYEQYFGPGTRLTVT.

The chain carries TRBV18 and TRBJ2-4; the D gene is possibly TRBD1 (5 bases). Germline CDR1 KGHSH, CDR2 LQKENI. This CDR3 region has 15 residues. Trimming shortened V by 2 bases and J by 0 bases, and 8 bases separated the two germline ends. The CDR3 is CASSPGALAKNIQYF. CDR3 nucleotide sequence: TGTGCCAGCTCACCAGGGGCCCTAGCCAAAAACATTCAGTACTTC.

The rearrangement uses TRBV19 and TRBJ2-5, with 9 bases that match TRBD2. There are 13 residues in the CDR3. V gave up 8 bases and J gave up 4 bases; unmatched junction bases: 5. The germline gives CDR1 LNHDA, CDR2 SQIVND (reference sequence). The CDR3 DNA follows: TGTGCCAGTCAATTTAGCGGGGGAGAGACCCAGTACTTC. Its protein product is CASQFSGGETQYF.

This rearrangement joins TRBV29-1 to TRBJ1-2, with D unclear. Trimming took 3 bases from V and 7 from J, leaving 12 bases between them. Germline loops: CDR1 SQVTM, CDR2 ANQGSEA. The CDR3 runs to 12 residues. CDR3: CSVDALRGGYTF. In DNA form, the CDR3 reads TGCAGCGTTGATGCGCTTCGGGGTGGCTACACCTTC.

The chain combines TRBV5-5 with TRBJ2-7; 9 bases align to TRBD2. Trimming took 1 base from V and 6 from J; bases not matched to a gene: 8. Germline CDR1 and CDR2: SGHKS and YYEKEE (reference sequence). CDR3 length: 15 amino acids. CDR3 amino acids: CASSLFLAGPTEQYF. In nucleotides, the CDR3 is TGTGCCAGCAGCTTGTTTCTAGCGGGACCCACCGAGCAGTACTTC.

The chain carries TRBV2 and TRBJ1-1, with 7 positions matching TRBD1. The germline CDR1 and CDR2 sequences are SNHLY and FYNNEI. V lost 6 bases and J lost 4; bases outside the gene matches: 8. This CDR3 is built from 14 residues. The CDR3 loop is CASRLSGQTTEAFF. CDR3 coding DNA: TGTGCCAGCAGGCTTTCGGGACAGACCACTGAAGCTTTCTTT.

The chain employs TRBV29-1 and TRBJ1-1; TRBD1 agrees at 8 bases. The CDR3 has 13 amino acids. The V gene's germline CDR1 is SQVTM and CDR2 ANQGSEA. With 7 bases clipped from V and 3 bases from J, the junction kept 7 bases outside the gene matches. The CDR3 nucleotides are TGCAGCGGGAACCCACAGGGGGACACTGAAGCTTTCTTT. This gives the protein CSGNPQGDTEAFF.

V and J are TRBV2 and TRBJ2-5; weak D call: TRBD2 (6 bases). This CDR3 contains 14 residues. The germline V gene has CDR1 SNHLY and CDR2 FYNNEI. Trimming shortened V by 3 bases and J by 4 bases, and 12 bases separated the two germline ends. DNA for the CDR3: TGTGCCAGCAGTGATACGGGAGAGGGAGAGACCCAGTACTTC. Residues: CASSDTGEGETQYF.

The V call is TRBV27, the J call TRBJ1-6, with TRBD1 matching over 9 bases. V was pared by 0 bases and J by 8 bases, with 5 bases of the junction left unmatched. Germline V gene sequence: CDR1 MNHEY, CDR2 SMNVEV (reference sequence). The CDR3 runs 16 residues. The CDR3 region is CASSLSRTGVYSPLHF. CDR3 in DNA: TGTGCCAGCAGTTTATCTCGGACAGGGGTGTATTCACCCCTCCACTTT.

As DNA, the CDR3 is TGTGCCAGCAGTGAAGCAGTCGCGGGAGACCCCTACAATGAGCAGTTCTTC. Its translation is CASSEAVAGDPYNEQFF. This chain connects TRBV6-1 to TRBJ2-1; 7 bases align to TRBD2. The CDR3 has 17 residues. The trim removed 0 bases at V and 2 bases at J, leaving 7 bases unmatched. The germline CDR1 and CDR2 sequences are MNHNS and SASEGT.

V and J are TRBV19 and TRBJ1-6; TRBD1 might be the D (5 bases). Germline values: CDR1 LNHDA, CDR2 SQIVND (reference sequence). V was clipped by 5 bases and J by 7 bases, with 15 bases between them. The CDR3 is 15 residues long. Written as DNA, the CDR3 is TGTGCCAGTAGTTCCAGCGGGACGGGGAATTCACCCCTCCACTTT. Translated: CASSSSGTGNSPLHF.

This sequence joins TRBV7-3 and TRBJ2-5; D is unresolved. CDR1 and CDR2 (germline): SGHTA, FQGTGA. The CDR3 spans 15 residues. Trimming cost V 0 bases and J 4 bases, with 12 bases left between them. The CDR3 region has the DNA TGTGCCAGCAGCTTAACAAGCAGGATCGGAGAGACCCAGTACTTC. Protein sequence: CASSLTSRIGETQYF.

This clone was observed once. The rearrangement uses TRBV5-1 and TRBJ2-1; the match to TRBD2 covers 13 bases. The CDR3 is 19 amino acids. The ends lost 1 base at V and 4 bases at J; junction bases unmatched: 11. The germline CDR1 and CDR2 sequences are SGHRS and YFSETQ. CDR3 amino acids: CASSLSGLAGVGGYNEQFF. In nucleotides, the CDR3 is TGCGCCAGCAGCTTGTCCGGACTAGCGGGAGTGGGGGGTTACAATGAGCAGTTCTTC.